The entry below describes one TCR beta chain. Generated by immunoSEQ multiplex PCR, the TCRdb table keeps only in-frame clones and is missing some. The table records a few hundred thousand clones, more than 80% of them present only once. These data come from a study of blood T cell repertoires in COVID-19. This CDR3 has 14 residues. The V and J ends lost 5 bases and 0 bases respectively, with 14 bases between them. Germline-derived CDR1 and CDR2 are GTSNPN and SVGIG (reference sequence). The TCR was taken from a woman in her twenties or thirties with active or convalescent COVID-19. Sample: peripheral blood. V and J are TRBV30 and TRBJ2-7, with D possibly being TRBD1 (5 bases). The CDR3 coding sequence is TGTGCCTGGCGGCCCCCAGGGTACTCCTACGAGCAGTACTTC. Translated: CAWRPPGYSYEQYF.